This T cell receptor (beta chain) came from a study of T cells in Graves' hyperthyroidism and ophthalmopathy. RNA transcripts yielded amplified TCR beta CDR3 regions. HTBI primers drove first-round RT-PCR of the TCR CDR3. TCRdb redid the calling of the multiplex PCR reads with MiXCR, one entry per CDR3 protein. The sample yields some 300,000 distinct CDR3 sequences, roughly 14% seen once. The CDR3 totals 15 residues. The germline gives CDR1 MNHEY, CDR2 SMNVEV (reference sequence). Trimming shortened V by 6 bases and J by 3 bases, and 18 bases separated the two germline ends. This clonotype was recorded many times.

The V call is TRBV27, the J call TRBJ2-7; D may be TRBD2 (5 bases). This TCR came from a woman aged 30 to 39 with Graves' hyperthyroidism that later progressed to Graves' ophthalmopathy. Input material: blood. The CDR3 DNA sequence: TGTGCCAGCAGCTCCATTAGGACTGGAATCTACGAGCAGTACTTC. This encodes CASSSIRTGIYEQYF.